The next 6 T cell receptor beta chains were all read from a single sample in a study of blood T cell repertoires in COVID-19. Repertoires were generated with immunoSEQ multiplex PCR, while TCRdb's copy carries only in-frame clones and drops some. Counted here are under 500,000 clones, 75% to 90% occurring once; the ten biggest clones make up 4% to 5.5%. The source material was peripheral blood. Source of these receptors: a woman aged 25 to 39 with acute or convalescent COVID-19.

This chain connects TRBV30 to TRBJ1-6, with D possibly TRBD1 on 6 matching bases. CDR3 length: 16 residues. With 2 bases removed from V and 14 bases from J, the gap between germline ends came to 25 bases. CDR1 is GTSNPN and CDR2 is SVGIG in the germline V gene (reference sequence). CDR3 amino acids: CAWSPDGQPPYMTLHF. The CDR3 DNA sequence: TGTGCCTGGAGTCCGGATGGACAGCCCCCGTATATGACCCTCCACTTT.

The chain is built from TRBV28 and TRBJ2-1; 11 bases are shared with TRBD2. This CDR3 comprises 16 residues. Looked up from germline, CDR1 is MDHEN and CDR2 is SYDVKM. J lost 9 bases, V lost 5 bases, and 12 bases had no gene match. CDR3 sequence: CASSNSGGAQSAEQFF. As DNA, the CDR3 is TGTGCCAGCAGTAATAGCGGGGGGGCCCAGTCTGCTGAGCAGTTCTTC.

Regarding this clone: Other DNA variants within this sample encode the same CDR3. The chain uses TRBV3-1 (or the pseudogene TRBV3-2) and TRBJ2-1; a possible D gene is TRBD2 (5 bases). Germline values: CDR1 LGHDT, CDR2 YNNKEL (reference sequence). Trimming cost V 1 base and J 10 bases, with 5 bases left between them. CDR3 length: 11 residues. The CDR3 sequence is CASSQGGEQFF. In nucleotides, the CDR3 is TGTGCCAGCAGCCAAGGAGGGGAGCAGTTCTTC.

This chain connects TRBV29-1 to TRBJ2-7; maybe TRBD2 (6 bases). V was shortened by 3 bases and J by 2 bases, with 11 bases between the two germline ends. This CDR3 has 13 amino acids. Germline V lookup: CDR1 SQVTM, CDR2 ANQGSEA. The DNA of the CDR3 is TGCAGCGTTGAGGAGGGGAACCCCTACGAGCAGTACTTC. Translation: CSVEEGNPYEQYF.

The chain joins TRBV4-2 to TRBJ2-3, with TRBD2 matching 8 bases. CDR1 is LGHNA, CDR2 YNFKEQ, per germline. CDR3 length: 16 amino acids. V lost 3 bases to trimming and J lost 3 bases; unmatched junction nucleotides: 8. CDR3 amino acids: CASSQSRGGGTDTQYF. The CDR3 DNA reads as TGTGCCAGCAGCCAGAGCCGGGGGGGTGGAACAGATACGCAGTATTTT.

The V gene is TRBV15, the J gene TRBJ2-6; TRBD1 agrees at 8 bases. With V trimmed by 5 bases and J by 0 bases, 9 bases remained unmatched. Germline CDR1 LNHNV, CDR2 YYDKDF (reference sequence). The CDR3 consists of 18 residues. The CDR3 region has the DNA TGTGCCACCAGCTGGACAGGGTCCTCTTCCTCTGGGGCCAACGTCCTGACTTTC. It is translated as CATSWTGSSSSGANVLTF.